This TCR beta chain was obtained from a study of cytomegalovirus exposure and HLA in healthy donors. Study-level information: There were 350 to 400 genotyped donors. Of these, 75% to 90% fell in the genetic ancestry cluster associated with self-reported Caucasian donors.

The CDR3 runs to 14 residues. Trimming took off 4 bases at V and 3 bases at J, with 14 bases between the two ends. Germline CDR1 SGHNT, CDR2 YYREEE (reference sequence). This PCR relied on a set of 60 Vbeta primers and 13 Jbeta primers. Produced via immunoSEQ multiplex PCR; TCRdb's table is partial and in-frame only. The sample has 150,000 to 190,000 clones, about 68% seen once; the top ten hold around 1.4%. The sequence was collected from a man in his late teens or twenties in good health and CMV-seronegative. The chain is built from TRBV5-4 and TRBJ2-7; a weak D match, TRBD1 (6 bases). Sequences were obtained from PBMCs. As DNA, the CDR3 is TGTGCCAGCAGCCCGGACAGTCCTAACTACGAGCAGTACTTC. Protein: CASSPDSPNYEQYF.